The 19 T cell receptor beta chains below all came from one sample that was sequenced in a study of shared clonotypes between healthy human individuals (dated by TCRdb to between 2020 and 2021). CD8 naive samples were CD45RO-negative cells positively selected for CCR7, giving a CD45RA+CCR7+ population that excluded TemRA cells. The library was generated by the immunoSEQ multiplex PCR assay. TCRdb obtained this table from immuneACCESS and retained in-frame rearrangements with V and J assigned. These tables miss some clones; where compared with another copy, unresolved V genes account for less than half of the shortfall, and the remainder is unexplained. In this sample the table shows about 700,000 clones, 92% of which occur a single time. Approximately 24% of the sample rests with the top ten. Source material: naive CD8+ T cells sorted from blood. The cell subset or site label, read with the paper, signifies: CD45RA+CCR7+. These receptors originate from a young man in good health.

This clone was seen once. The chain couples TRBV10-3 to TRBJ2-7; 8 bases map to TRBD1. The CDR3 is 13 amino acids. Germline CDR1 is ENHRY and CDR2 is SYGVKD. Losses at the gene ends were 4 bases for V and 3 bases for J; bases not matched to a gene: 2. CDR3 nucleotides: TGTGCCATCAGTGCGGGACAGGACTACGAGCAGTACTTC. Its translation: CAISAGQDYEQYF.

This chain joins TRBV7-9 and TRBJ2-5; D not certain. CDR1 and CDR2 from the germline V gene are SEHNR and FQNEAQ (reference sequence). V was clipped by 2 bases and J by 4 bases, with 8 bases between them. CDR3 length: 13 residues. The CDR3 here is CASSLSSRETQYF. Written as DNA, the CDR3 is TGTGCCAGCAGCTTATCTTCAAGAGAGACCCAGTACTTC.

The genes are TRBV9 and TRBJ2-7; D perhaps matches TRBD1 (6 bases). Between the trimmed V and J ends, which lost 0 bases and 3 bases, there was a span of 19 bases. The CDR3 runs 17 residues. The germline CDR1 and CDR2 sequences are SGDLS and YYNGEE. The CDR3 reads CASSVEMGARVGYEQYF. In nucleotides, the CDR3 is TGTGCCAGCAGCGTAGAGATGGGGGCCCGAGTGGGCTACGAGCAGTACTTC.

This rearrangement joins TRBV4-1 to TRBJ2-2; 10 nucleotides agree with TRBD2. Per the germline V gene, CDR1 is MGHRA and CDR2 is YSYEKL. J lost 2 bases, V lost 0 bases, and 6 bases had no gene match. This CDR3 contains 18 residues. The CDR3 is CASSQDGLADLNTGELFF. The CDR3 DNA follows: TGCGCCAGCAGCCAAGATGGACTAGCGGACCTAAACACCGGGGAGCTGTTTTTT.

The V gene is TRBV4-3, the J gene TRBJ2-7; D remains ambiguous. V shed 0 bases and J shed 3 bases, with 12 bases lying between them. CDR1 and CDR2 (germline): LGHNA, YSLEER. This CDR3 has 15 residues. This CDR3 reads CASSQDPNLGYEQYF. The DNA of the CDR3 is TGCGCCAGCAGCCAAGATCCGAACTTGGGCTACGAGCAGTACTTC.

This rearrangement joins TRBV7-9 to TRBJ2-5; unclear D gene. The CDR3 runs to 16 residues. Germline lookup yields CDR1 SEHNR and CDR2 FQNEAQ (reference sequence). The V gene lost 4 bases and the J gene lost 2 bases, with 17 bases spanning the gap. Here the CDR3 reads CASSSPLMVPQETQYF. CDR3 in DNA: TGTGCCAGCAGCTCTCCCCTAATGGTCCCTCAAGAGACCCAGTACTTC. Full variable domain (rest looked up from reference TRBV7-9 and TRBJ2-5): DTGVSQNPRHKITKRGQNVTFRCDPISEHNRLYWYRQTLGQGPEFLTYFQNEAQLEKSRLLSDRFSAERPKGSFSTLEIQRTEQGDSAMYLCASSSPLMVPQETQYFGPGTRLLVL.

The chain links TRBV18 to TRBJ2-5; D could derive from TRBD1 or TRBD2 (5 bases each). V was pared by 1 base and J by 5 bases, with 11 bases between. Looked up from germline, CDR1 is KGHSH and CDR2 is LQKENI. This CDR3 contains 14 residues. The CDR3 DNA reads TGTGCCAGCTCACCACGGGGGTGGGAGGAGACCCAGTACTTC. Amino acids: CASSPRGWEETQYF.

The chain recombines TRBV7-6 with TRBJ2-1; no definite D call. Germline CDR1 is SGHVS and CDR2 is FNYEAQ. The V end was cut by 5 bases, the J end by 0 bases, with 14 bases between. This CDR3 is 16 amino acids long. CDR3: CASSIGPISSYNEQFF. In nucleotides, the CDR3 is TGTGCCAGCAGCATAGGACCGATCAGCTCCTACAATGAGCAGTTCTTC.

This clone is a singleton in its sample. The chain carries TRBV10-1 and TRBJ2-3; D remains unclear. This CDR3 has 15 residues. The V end was cut by 3 bases, the J end by 5 bases, with 15 bases between. Germline values: CDR1 WNHNN, CDR2 SYGVQD (reference sequence). The CDR3 DNA reads as TGCGCCAGCAGTGACGGGCGGAACGGTTTAGATACGCAGTATTTT. This gives the protein CASSDGRNGLDTQYF.

This clone was seen just once. CDR3: CASRAPLGTNSYEQYF. The CDR3 DNA follows: TGTGCCAGCAGGGCCCCTCTTGGGACAAACTCCTACGAGCAGTACTTC. The chain employs TRBV2 and TRBJ2-7; D is possibly TRBD1 (6 bases). V lost 6 bases and J 0 bases, leaving 18 bases between the germline ends. Germline assignment: CDR1 SNHLY and CDR2 FYNNEI. This CDR3 contains 16 residues.

The chain has TRBV5-5 and TRBJ2-7; D gene uncertain. Trimming removed 5 bases from V and 3 bases from J, with 12 bases in between. Germline-derived CDR1 and CDR2 are SGHKS and YYEKEE (reference sequence). The CDR3 covers 13 residues. CDR3: CASRTTDNYEQYF. Here the CDR3 DNA reads TGTGCCAGCAGGACGACCGACAACTACGAGCAGTACTTC.

The V and J genes are TRBV7-2 and TRBJ2-7; 9 nucleotides line up with TRBD1. V was clipped by 4 bases and J by 3 bases; unmatched bases: 10. The CDR3 consists of 16 residues. Germline CDR1 SGHTA, CDR2 FQGNSA. The CDR3 spells CASSSSSGTGIYEQYF. The CDR3 nucleotides are TGTGCCAGCAGCTCGAGTTCCGGGACAGGGATCTACGAGCAGTACTTC. Combining the CDR3 with reference TRBV7-2 and TRBJ2-7 gives the whole variable domain GAGVSQSPSNKVTEKGKDVELRCDPISGHTALYWYRQSLGQGLEFLIYFQGNSAPDKSGLPSDRFSAERTGGSVSTLTIQRTQQEDSAVYLCASSSSSGTGIYEQYFGPGTRLTVT.

The rearrangement uses TRBV4-3 and TRBJ2-3; 8 bases are a match to TRBD2. The CDR3 is 16 residues long. Germline V gene sequence: CDR1 LGHNA, CDR2 YSLEER. J lost 2 bases, V lost 0 bases, and 4 bases had no gene match. The CDR3 DNA sequence: TGCGCCAGCAGCCAAGAAGTTAGCGGGATCACAGATACGCAGTATTTT. It is translated as CASSQEVSGITDTQYF.

The V call is TRBV19, the J call TRBJ2-7; 9 bases agree with TRBD2. The CDR3 runs 15 residues. V lost 3 bases to trimming and J lost 6 bases; unmatched junction nucleotides: 9. Germline values: CDR1 LNHDA, CDR2 SQIVND (reference sequence). In nucleotides, the CDR3 is TGTGCCAGTAGTATCACACCGGGACTAGCTGGCGAGCAGTACTTC. Residues: CASSITPGLAGEQYF.

The chain links TRBV9 to TRBJ1-4, with TRBD1 matching 11 bases. The CDR3 runs to 18 residues. Trimming removed 0 bases from V and 0 bases from J; junction bases left unmatched: 4. Germline V gives CDR1 SGDLS, CDR2 YYNGEE. CDR3 loop: CASSVDGTGGATNEKLFF. Written as DNA, the CDR3 is TGTGCCAGCAGCGTAGACGGGACAGGGGGAGCAACTAATGAAAAACTGTTTTTT.

The V gene is TRBV18, the J gene TRBJ1-3; D may be TRBD1 (6 bases). The CDR3 is 15 amino acids. Germline CDR1 is KGHSH and CDR2 is LQKENI. Trimming took off 6 bases at V and 6 bases at J, with 18 bases between the two ends. The CDR3 sequence: CASSEIQGRENTIYF. DNA of the CDR3: TGTGCCAGCTCCGAGATCCAGGGGCGCGAAAACACCATATATTTT.

CDR3 in amino acids: CASSYPDRANQPQHF. The CDR3 DNA reads as TGTGCCAGCAGTTACCCCGACAGGGCGAATCAGCCCCAGCATTTT. V and J are TRBV6-5 and TRBJ1-5, with 7 bases matching TRBD1. Germline CDR1 is MNHEY and CDR2 is SVGAGI. V was pared by 2 bases and J by 4 bases, with 5 bases of the junction left unmatched. The CDR3 sequence is 15 residues long.

The chain links TRBV4-1 to TRBJ2-1, with TRBD2 matching over 10 bases. V trimming: 6 bases; J trimming: 3 bases; junction bases outside the gene matches: 5. Germline V gene data show CDR1 as MGHRA and CDR2 as YSYEKL. The CDR3 is 15 amino acids. CDR3 DNA: TGCGCCAGCAGATCCCCTAGCGGGAGCTACAATGAGCAGTTCTTC. It is translated as CASRSPSGSYNEQFF.

The rearrangement joins TRBV5-1 to TRBJ2-5, with unresolved D. Germline CDR1 SGHRS, CDR2 YFSETQ. The CDR3 is made up of 13 amino acids. V gave up 4 bases and J gave up 5 bases, with 12 bases separating them. CDR3 sequence (DNA): TGCGCCAGCAGCCCAACTCCTGCGGAGACCCAGTACTTC. Translation gives CASSPTPAETQYF.